These 18 T cell receptor beta chains originate from one sample sequenced in a study of identical twins. TCRdb used MiXCR to reprocess the 5' RACE reads, holding one entry per CDR3 protein. The sample has 700,000 or so distinct CDR3 sequences, around 20% seen once. The same sample was also used in a study of T cells expressing NK-cell markers.

The specimen was PBMCs. The receptors stem from a woman younger than 35 in good health.

This clonotype was picked up a small number of times. The rearrangement links TRBV29-1 to TRBJ2-2; TRBD1 matches at 7 bases. The germline V gene encodes CDR1 SQVTM and CDR2 ANQGSEA. The V segment lost 3 bases and the J segment 1 base; nucleotides outside the gene matches: 2. The CDR3 covers 14 residues. For the CDR3, the DNA is TGCAGCGTTGATCAGGGGGAGAACACCGGGGAGCTGTTTTTT. Translating gives CSVDQGENTGELFF.

In nucleotides, the CDR3 is TGCGCCAGCAGCTTAGAACCGGCGGGATCCTACGAGCAGTACTTC. Amino acids: CASSLEPAGSYEQYF. J is TRBJ2-7 and V is TRBV5-1; a possible D gene is TRBD2 (6 bases). Looked up from germline, CDR1 is SGHRS and CDR2 is YFSETQ. The V end was cut by 2 bases, the J end by 1 base, with 13 bases between. The CDR3 contains 15 residues.

The chain recombines TRBV12-3 or TRBV12-4 with TRBJ2-6; D possibly uses TRBD1 or TRBD2 (6 bases each). The CDR3 is made up of 14 amino acids. Trimming stripped 8 bases from V and 2 bases from J, with 10 bases between. The CDR3 nucleotides are TGTGCCAGCCTAGGGGGGCCTGGGGCCAACGTCCTGACTTTC. This gives the protein CASLGGPGANVLTF.

There are many counts of this clonotype. The chain combines TRBV29-1 with TRBJ1-1, with D hard to call. Germline CDR1 reads SQVTM; CDR2 reads ANQGSEA. The CDR3 length is 13 residues. V gave up 6 bases and J gave up 4 bases, with 15 bases separating them. This chain's CDR3 is CSVDLEAFTEAFF. CDR3 in DNA: TGCAGCGTGGACTTAGAGGCCTTCACTGAAGCTTTCTTT. Drawing the rest from reference TRBV29-1 and TRBJ1-1, the complete variable domain is SAVISQKPSRDICQRGTSLTIQCQVDSQVTMMFWYRQQPGQSLTLIATANQGSEATYESGFVIDKFPISRPNLTFSTLTVSNMSPEDSSIYLCSVDLEAFTEAFFGQGTRLTVV.

The V call is TRBV6-1, the J call TRBJ2-1; the D gene could be TRBD1 or TRBD2 (6 bases each). CDR3 size: 15 residues. Germline V lookup: CDR1 MNHNS, CDR2 SASEGT. Trimming removed 1 base at V and 3 bases at J, with 10 bases between. CDR3 coding DNA: TGTGCCAGCAGTGAAGGGAGGGGGGACTACAATGAGCAGTTCTTC. This sequence encodes CASSEGRGDYNEQFF.

The V gene is TRBV29-1, the J gene TRBJ2-5; a possible D gene is TRBD2 (6 bases). The germline V gene has CDR1 SQVTM and CDR2 ANQGSEA. The CDR3 is 12 amino acids. V was cut by 6 bases and J by 5 bases, with 13 bases left in between. CDR3 in amino acids: CSVATGGETQYF. DNA of the CDR3: TGCAGCGTCGCAACTGGAGGGGAGACCCAGTACTTC.

V is TRBV5-1 and J is TRBJ1-1, with TRBD1 as a possible D gene (5 bases). CDR3 length: 12 amino acids. CDR1 and CDR2 from the germline V gene are SGHRS and YFSETQ. V lost 6 bases and J lost 11, with 17 bases in between. CDR3 in amino acids: CASTGPRLRAFF. CDR3 bases: TGCGCCAGCACGGGGCCCCGTCTCCGCGCTTTCTTT.

This rearrangement joins TRBV7-3 to TRBJ2-5; TRBD1 matches at 7 bases. Germline V lookup: CDR1 SGHTA, CDR2 FQGTGA. The length of the CDR3 is 15 residues. Germline trimming cut 5 bases from V and 1 base from J; bases unmatched to any gene: 7. The CDR3 loop reads CASSQGTAFQETQYF. CDR3 DNA sequence: TGTGCCAGCAGCCAAGGGACAGCTTTCCAAGAGACCCAGTACTTC.

The rearrangement links TRBV28 to TRBJ2-7; 7 bases line up with TRBD1. The CDR3 runs to 15 residues. Germline CDR1 and CDR2: MDHEN and SYDVKM. The V and J ends lost 2 bases and 0 bases, in that order; junction bases with no gene match: 4. The CDR3 nucleotides read TGTGCCAGCAGTTTAACAGGGGTTCCCTCCTACGAGCAGTACTTC. This codes for CASSLTGVPSYEQYF.

This clonotype was counted a few times. The chain recombines TRBV3-1 with TRBJ2-4; D not certain. Trimming shortened V by 0 bases and J by 6 bases, and 12 bases separated the two germline ends. CDR1 is LGHDT and CDR2 is YNNKEL in the germline V gene (reference sequence). This CDR3 is 15 amino acids long. The CDR3 bases are TGTGCCAGCAGCCAAGATGGATCCGGATTAAACATTCAGTACTTC. It encodes CASSQDGSGLNIQYF.

The rearrangement joins TRBV19 to TRBJ1-1; D not resolved. The CDR3 contains 14 residues. V shed 2 bases and J shed 4 bases, with 11 bases lying between them. The germline V gene encodes CDR1 LNHDA and CDR2 SQIVND (reference sequence). DNA for the CDR3: TGTGCCAGTAGTATATCATCAGGTCCCACTGAAGCTTTCTTT. Protein: CASSISSGPTEAFF.

The J gene is TRBJ2-1, the V gene TRBV7-9; 10 bases fit TRBD2. V gave up 1 base and J gave up 2 bases; unmatched junction bases: 5. CDR3 length: 17 residues. Germline CDR1 SEHNR, CDR2 FQNEAQ (reference sequence). The CDR3: CASSLGLAGAAYNEQFF. In nucleotides, the CDR3 is TGTGCCAGCAGCTTAGGTCTAGCGGGAGCTGCCTACAATGAGCAGTTCTTC.

This clonotype was counted a few times. The chain carries TRBV12-3 or TRBV12-4 and TRBJ2-1; TRBD2 agrees at 13 bases. V lost 6 bases, J lost 8 bases, and 4 bases stayed unmatched. The CDR3 totals 14 residues. CDR3 DNA sequence: TGTGCCAGCAGACTAGCGGGAGGGCCACATGAGCAGTTCTTC. Translated, it gives CASRLAGGPHEQFF.

This clonotype was counted only a few times. This chain connects TRBV15 to TRBJ2-6; the D gene could be TRBD1 or TRBD2 (5 bases each). Germline V CDR1 and CDR2: LNHNV, YYDKDF (reference sequence). V was pared by 4 bases and J by 0 bases, with 19 bases between. This CDR3 is 19 amino acids long. In DNA, the CDR3 is TGTGCCACCAGCATCCATCGGGACCCCACCAGCTCTGGGGCCAACGTCCTGACTTTC. This translates into CATSIHRDPTSSGANVLTF.

The chain links TRBV5-1 to TRBJ1-1; a possible D gene is TRBD1 (6 bases). V was pared by 2 bases and J by 5 bases, with 13 bases between. The CDR3 loop spans 14 amino acids. CDR1 SGHRS and CDR2 YFSETQ come from the germline V gene. The CDR3 region is CASSFNRADTEAFF. DNA for the CDR3: TGCGCCAGCAGCTTTAACAGGGCGGATACTGAAGCTTTCTTT.

This sequence joins TRBV20-1 and TRBJ1-2, with 9 bases aligning to TRBD1. Germline V lookup: CDR1 DFQATT, CDR2 SNEGSKA (reference sequence). The CDR3 runs 14 residues. V dropped 6 bases and J dropped 3; count of bases not matched to a gene: 8. This CDR3 is CSAPGTGFHYGYTF. The CDR3 DNA is TGCAGTGCCCCCGGGACAGGGTTTCACTATGGCTACACCTTC.

This clonotype has just a few counts. The chain is built from TRBV6-5 and TRBJ2-1; D call uncertain. Trimming shortened V by 0 bases and J by 8 bases, and 17 bases separated the two germline ends. The CDR3 extends over 16 amino acids. CDR1 and CDR2 from the germline V gene are MNHEY and SVGAGI. CDR3 protein: CASSYSIPGYLDEQFF. The CDR3 coding sequence is TGTGCCAGCAGTTACTCGATTCCGGGTTACCTTGATGAGCAGTTCTTC.

The chain couples TRBV5-1 to TRBJ2-7, with 12 bases identical to TRBD1. Trimming took 4 bases from V and 5 from J; bases not matched to a gene: 10. Germline V gives CDR1 SGHRS, CDR2 YFSETQ. CDR3 length: 16 amino acids. CDR3 residues: CASSNPGQGARNEQYF. For the CDR3, the DNA is TGCGCCAGCAGCAATCCGGGACAGGGGGCGCGGAACGAGCAGTACTTC.